The 30 T cell receptor beta chains reported below all come from one sample, sequenced in a study of T cell responses to AZD1222 COVID-19 vaccine. Libraries were prepared by immunoSEQ multiplex PCR; TCRdb keeps only in-frame clonotypes and omits some of them. The sample contains over 80,000 clones, approximately 90% of which appear only once. Sequences were derived from peripheral blood, sampled 28 days after the second AZD1222 dose. The source of these receptors is an adult who received the AZD1222 COVID-19 vaccine.

This chain links TRBV2 with TRBJ2-5, with D maybe TRBD2 (6 bases). The length of the CDR3 is 12 residues. The V end lost 6 bases, the J end lost 5 bases, and 10 bases lay between the germline ends. Germline CDR1 is SNHLY and CDR2 is FYNNEI. The CDR3 is CASRDYGETQYF. CDR3 sequence (DNA): TGTGCCAGCAGGGACTACGGGGAGACCCAGTACTTC.

The rearrangement joins TRBV9 to TRBJ2-2, with 11 bases that match TRBD2. The CDR3 has 18 amino acids. CDR1 SGDLS and CDR2 YYNGEE come from the germline V gene. V was clipped by 1 base and J by 2 bases; unmatched bases: 7. For the CDR3, the DNA is TGTGCCAGCAGCGTACTCCCCGGGACTAGCGGTAACACCGGGGAGCTGTTTTTT. It is translated as CASSVLPGTSGNTGELFF.

This chain joins TRBV27 and TRBJ1-2; 7 bases align to TRBD1. Germline V gene lookup returns CDR1 MNHEY and CDR2 SMNVEV (reference sequence). V trimming: 5 bases; J trimming: 8 bases; junction bases outside the gene matches: 8. CDR3 length: 13 residues. This chain's CDR3 is CASSRGDSRGYTF. The DNA of the CDR3 is TGTGCCAGCAGTCGGGGGGACAGTCGGGGCTACACCTTC.

The chain joins TRBV9 to TRBJ2-3; 7 nucleotides agree with TRBD2. With 0 bases clipped from V and 2 bases from J, the junction kept 6 bases outside the gene matches. From germline, CDR1 is SGDLS and CDR2 YYNGEE. CDR3 length: 16 amino acids. CDR3 amino acids: CASSVGAGVATDTQYF. The CDR3 DNA follows: TGTGCCAGCAGCGTAGGGGCGGGGGTGGCCACAGATACGCAGTATTTT.

The genes are TRBV19 and TRBJ1-5; D ambiguous. The CDR3 consists of 14 residues. CDR1 LNHDA and CDR2 SQIVND come from the germline V gene (reference sequence). Trimming removed 5 bases from V and 4 bases from J, with 12 bases in between. The CDR3, as DNA: TGTGCCAGTAGTTACATGGACGGGAATCAGCCCCAGCATTTT. It codes for CASSYMDGNQPQHF.

The chain combines TRBV4-1 with TRBJ1-4; 7 nucleotides align to TRBD1. V was pared by 3 bases and J by 8 bases, with 3 bases of the junction left unmatched. CDR1 is MGHRA, CDR2 YSYEKL, per germline. CDR3 size: 13 residues. CDR3 in DNA: TGCGCCAGCAGCCAGACCAGGGGGGAAAAACTGTTTTTT. Translated: CASSQTRGEKLFF.

The gene calls are TRBV6-5 and TRBJ1-5; 9 nucleotides line up with TRBD1. Germline V gives CDR1 MNHEY, CDR2 SVGAGI. This CDR3 region has 15 residues. V was clipped by 6 bases and J by 4 bases; unmatched bases: 7. CDR3 bases: TGTGCCAGCAGCTCTACAGGGGGCGGGAATCAGCCCCAGCATTTT. Its translation: CASSSTGGGNQPQHF.

The J gene is TRBJ2-7, the V gene TRBV3-1 (or the pseudogene TRBV3-2), with D maybe TRBD2 (6 bases). The V end was cut by 2 bases, the J end by 0 bases, with 14 bases between. CDR1 is LGHDT and CDR2 is YNNKEL in the germline V gene (reference sequence). The CDR3 has 16 residues. The CDR3 region is CASSQFVGGFSYEQYF. The CDR3, as DNA: TGTGCCAGCAGCCAATTCGTGGGAGGTTTCTCCTACGAGCAGTACTTC.

The chain links TRBV5-5 to TRBJ1-1; D ambiguous. The CDR3 is made up of 14 amino acids. Germline CDR1 SGHKS, CDR2 YYEKEE (reference sequence). Trimming shortened V by 0 bases and J by 1 base, and 7 bases separated the two germline ends. In nucleotides, the CDR3 is TGTGCCAGCAGCTTGGGACATTCGAACACTGAAGCTTTCTTT. Protein: CASSLGHSNTEAFF.

The gene calls are TRBV2 and TRBJ2-2; 8 bases map to TRBD1. V dropped 0 bases and J dropped 7; count of bases not matched to a gene: 4. CDR1 is SNHLY, CDR2 FYNNEI, per germline. This CDR3 comprises 15 residues. DNA of the CDR3: TGTGCCAGCAGTGAAGCAGGGGACAGGTACGGGGAGCTGTTTTTT. Protein: CASSEAGDRYGELFF.

This clone is a singleton in its sample. The rearrangement uses TRBV5-3 and TRBJ2-3; possibly TRBD1 for D (5 bases). TRBV5-3 counts as an open reading frame of uncertain function. This CDR3 has 14 residues. Trimming pared 10 bases from V and 3 bases from J, leaving 18 bases between. CDR3 sequence: CAGYPGQGTDTQYF. The CDR3 region has the DNA TGTGCCGGCTACCCTGGCCAGGGTACAGATACGCAGTATTTT.

The chain is built from TRBV2 and TRBJ2-5, with D perhaps TRBD2 (5 bases). The CDR3 is 15 amino acids. The V gene's germline CDR1 is SNHLY and CDR2 FYNNEI. V was clipped by 7 bases and J by 5 bases, with 20 bases between them. The chain's CDR3 is CASNLRLGSGETQYF. As DNA, the CDR3 is TGTGCCAGCAACCTCAGGTTGGGGTCGGGGGAGACCCAGTACTTC.

The chain uses TRBV7-9 and TRBJ2-2; TRBD1 aligns across 9 bases. Trimming cost V 5 bases and J 5 bases; bases outside gene matches: 9. In germline, CDR1 is SEHNR, CDR2 FQNEAQ (reference sequence). The length of the CDR3 is 16 residues. The CDR3 sequence is CASSQRDRDGTGELFF. The DNA of the CDR3 is TGTGCCAGCAGCCAACGGGACAGGGACGGAACCGGGGAGCTGTTTTTT.

The V and J genes are TRBV6-5 and TRBJ2-1; no definite D call. The CDR3 totals 15 residues. Trimming removed 0 bases at V and 8 bases at J, with 14 bases between. Germline CDR1 reads MNHEY; CDR2 reads SVGAGI. CDR3 DNA: TGTGCCAGCAGTTACTCTTACGAGCGAGCCCATGAGCAGTTCTTC. This gives the protein CASSYSYERAHEQFF.

As for this clone: Compared with germline, one end of the junction differs, possibly owing to a read error. This sequence joins TRBV27 and TRBJ2-7; D is unresolved. Looked up from germline, CDR1 is MNHEY and CDR2 is SMNVEV (reference sequence). This CDR3 region has 13 residues. The DNA for the CDR3 is TGTGCCAGCAGTAGAACGTCCTCCTCCGAGCAGTACTTC. This encodes CASSRTSSSEQYF.

This chain connects TRBV6-5 to TRBJ1-4; D unclear. This CDR3 comprises 15 residues. Per the germline V gene, CDR1 is MNHEY and CDR2 is SVGAGI. V was trimmed by 4 bases and J by 10 bases, leaving 19 bases between them. The CDR3 nucleotides read TGTGCCAGCAGTTCGAAGAAACTTTCCTCGGGAAAACTGTTTTTT. Translated, it gives CASSSKKLSSGKLFF.

The chain couples TRBV5-1 to TRBJ2-2, with 8 nucleotides matching TRBD2. The CDR3 is 15 residues long. V dropped 8 bases and J dropped 6; count of bases not matched to a gene: 12. Germline loops: CDR1 SGHRS, CDR2 YFSETQ. This CDR3 reads CASEDPGGPSGELFF. CDR3 in DNA: TGCGCCAGTGAGGACCCGGGAGGGCCTTCCGGGGAGCTGTTTTTT. The whole variable domain, remainder taken from reference TRBV5-1 and TRBJ2-2, is KAGVTQTPRYLIKTRGQQVTLSCSPISGHRSVSWYQQTPGQGLQFLFEYFSETQRNKGNFPGRFSGRQFSNSRSEMNVSTLELGDSALYLCASEDPGGPSGELFFGEGSRLTVL.

This clone was seen more than once but under ten times. At the DNA level, this CDR3 is encoded by other sequences in the same sample as well. J is TRBJ1-4 and V is TRBV5-1; D remains unclear. Looked up from germline, CDR1 is SGHRS and CDR2 is YFSETQ. The CDR3 has 13 amino acids. Trimming removed 1 base from V and 7 bases from J, with 8 bases in between. The CDR3 nucleotides are TGCGCCAGCAGCTTGAATCGGGGTGAAAAACTGTTTTTT. Amino acid sequence: CASSLNRGEKLFF. The entire variable domain, with the rest obtained from reference TRBV5-1 and TRBJ1-4, is as follows: KAGVTQTPRYLIKTRGQQVTLSCSPISGHRSVSWYQQTPGQGLQFLFEYFSETQRNKGNFPGRFSGRQFSNSRSEMNVSTLELGDSALYLCASSLNRGEKLFFGSGTQLSVL.

This chain joins TRBV3-1 (or the pseudogene TRBV3-2) and TRBJ2-3; TRBD2 matches at 12 bases. Germline CDR1 is LGHDT and CDR2 is YNNKEL (reference sequence). V trimming: 1 base; J trimming: 9 bases; junction bases outside the gene matches: 14. This CDR3 comprises 18 residues. CDR3 loop: CASSQAIVASGRAPTQYF. The DNA of the CDR3 is TGTGCCAGCAGCCAAGCTATTGTAGCTAGCGGGAGGGCCCCCACGCAGTATTTT.

V gene TRBV19 combines with J gene TRBJ1-5; D gene uncertain. Germline V gives CDR1 LNHDA, CDR2 SQIVND (reference sequence). This CDR3 contains 15 residues. Trimming shortened V by 3 bases and J by 0 bases, and 9 bases separated the two germline ends. CDR3 coding DNA: TGTGCCAGTAGTATCGGCTGGTATAGCAATCAGCCCCAGCATTTT. Its protein is CASSIGWYSNQPQHF.

This clone has just a few counts. The chain couples TRBV7-2 to TRBJ1-6; D is perhaps TRBD1 (6 bases). V shed 2 bases and J shed 6 bases, with 11 bases lying between them. This CDR3 contains 15 residues. In germline, CDR1 is SGHTA, CDR2 FQGNSA. The CDR3, as DNA: TGTGCCAGCAGCTTAATGCAGGGGACTAATTCACCCCTCCACTTT. Translated, it gives CASSLMQGTNSPLHF.

The chain recombines TRBV7-9 with TRBJ1-6; tentatively, D is TRBD1 (6 bases). The germline V gene encodes CDR1 SEHNR and CDR2 FQNEAQ (reference sequence). Trimming stripped 11 bases from V and 7 bases from J, with 15 bases between. This CDR3 has 13 residues. The CDR3, as DNA: TGTGCCTTCGGGGGCAGTAGGAATTCACCCCTCCACTTT. Encoded protein: CAFGGSRNSPLHF.

The chain couples TRBV5-6 to TRBJ1-1; D is ambiguous. This CDR3 has 14 amino acids. Trimming stripped 5 bases from V and 1 base from J, with 12 bases between. Germline CDR1 is SGHDT and CDR2 is YYEEEE. CDR3 residues: CASRVRRGNTEAFF. The CDR3 DNA reads TGTGCCAGCAGGGTGAGGAGAGGGAACACTGAAGCTTTCTTT.

The chain uses TRBV3-1 (or the pseudogene TRBV3-2) and TRBJ1-2; TRBD1 matches at 7 bases. V lost 4 bases, J lost 2 bases, and 4 bases stayed unmatched. Germline CDR1 is LGHDT and CDR2 is YNNKEL (reference sequence). This CDR3 region has 14 residues. The CDR3 reads CASSRGQQNYGYTF. As DNA, the CDR3 is TGTGCCAGCAGCCGGGGACAGCAAAACTATGGCTACACCTTC.

CDR3 bases: TGTGCCAGCTCACCAACTATCGGGACTAGCGGGAACAATGAGCAGTTCTTC. Translated: CASSPTIGTSGNNEQFF. This chain links TRBV18 with TRBJ2-1; 13 positions match TRBD2. CDR3 size: 17 residues. Germline V gene data show CDR1 as KGHSH and CDR2 as LQKENI. The V and J ends lost 2 bases and 5 bases, in that order; junction bases with no gene match: 6.

The chain recombines TRBV18 with TRBJ1-4, with a possible D match to TRBD1 (5 bases). Between the trimmed V and J ends, which lost 2 bases and 7 bases, there was a span of 11 bases. This CDR3 has 14 residues. Germline-derived CDR1 and CDR2 are KGHSH and LQKENI. The CDR3 here is CASSPSQGSEKLFF. The CDR3 DNA reads as TGTGCCAGCTCACCATCCCAGGGAAGTGAAAAACTGTTTTTT.

The count of this clone is one. The CDR3, as DNA: TGTGCCAGTAGGATGGAGGGCCAGGCAGATACGCAGTATTTT. Translated: CASRMEGQADTQYF. This rearrangement joins TRBV19 to TRBJ2-3, with D maybe TRBD2 (6 bases). This CDR3 region has 14 residues. V shed 6 bases and J shed 4 bases, with 14 bases lying between them. Per germline, CDR1 LNHDA and CDR2 SQIVND (reference sequence). The full variable domain, rest sourced from reference TRBV19 and TRBJ2-3, is DGGITQSPKYLFRKEGQNVTLSCEQNLNHDAMYWYRQDPGQGLRLIYYSQIVNDFQKGDIAEGYSVSREKKESFPLTVTSAQKNPTAFYLCASRMEGQADTQYFGPGTRLTVL.

The chain employs TRBV15 and TRBJ2-1; D uncertain. CDR3 length: 12 amino acids. Trimming stripped 1 base from V and 5 bases from J, with 3 bases between. Germline V lookup: CDR1 LNHNV, CDR2 YYDKDF (reference sequence). The CDR3 DNA follows: TGTGCCACCAGCAGAGTGCACAATGAGCAGTTCTTC. This sequence encodes CATSRVHNEQFF.

The count of this clone is one. The genes are TRBV11-2 and TRBJ1-6; maybe TRBD1 (6 bases). Germline CDR1 and CDR2: SGHAT and FQNNGV. CDR3 length: 15 residues. Trimming removed 0 bases at V and 7 bases at J, with 10 bases between. CDR3 amino acids: CASSLDRTENSPLHF. CDR3 in DNA: TGTGCCAGCAGCTTAGATCGGACAGAGAATTCACCCCTCCACTTT.

The chain recombines TRBV28 with TRBJ1-1; possibly TRBD1 for D (6 bases). The CDR3 runs to 13 residues. The ends were cut back, 7 bases at V and 0 bases at J, with 9 bases in the middle. Germline loops: CDR1 MDHEN, CDR2 SYDVKM. In nucleotides, the CDR3 is TGTGCCAGCAAGGGACACATGAACACTGAAGCTTTCTTT. Encoded protein: CASKGHMNTEAFF.